This T cell receptor beta chain was sequenced in a study of vaccination effects on CD4 cells after COVID-19. Study summary: A few convalescent patients underwent early and late post-vaccination sampling. The culture medium for about 2 million PBMC per well included about 9 IU/ml IL-2 and 8.5 to 10 ug/ml peptides. Post-vaccine sample collection fell at a median of 72 days after the second dose.

Sequencing used immunoSEQ multiplex PCR; TCRdb keeps in-frame clones, though not all of them. The profile shows roughly 46,000 clones, 65% to 75% of them singletons. Note on this clone: Its specificity is not known.

Culture lasted 10 days before CD4+ T cell isolation. By PCR, the person was confirmed to have had SARS-CoV-2 infection between March and December 2020. Every participant took two doses of the BNT162b2 or mRNA-1273 vaccine. On days 3 and 7, fresh IL-2 medium replaced half the medium. Material: CD4+ T cells from PBMCs cultured without peptide, obtained after COVID-19 vaccination. The TCR comes from a human donor who had a prior SARS-CoV-2 infection.

In nucleotides, the CDR3 is TGTGCCAGCAGTTACGGCGGGGGCAGTTGGGAGCAGTACTTC. Translated: CASSYGGGSWEQYF. J is TRBJ2-7 and V is TRBV6-5; D is possibly TRBD2 (7 bases). CDR3 length equals 14 residues. Deletions cut 2 bases from V and 7 bases from J, with 15 bases between. CDR1 and CDR2 from the germline V gene are MNHEY and SVGAGI.